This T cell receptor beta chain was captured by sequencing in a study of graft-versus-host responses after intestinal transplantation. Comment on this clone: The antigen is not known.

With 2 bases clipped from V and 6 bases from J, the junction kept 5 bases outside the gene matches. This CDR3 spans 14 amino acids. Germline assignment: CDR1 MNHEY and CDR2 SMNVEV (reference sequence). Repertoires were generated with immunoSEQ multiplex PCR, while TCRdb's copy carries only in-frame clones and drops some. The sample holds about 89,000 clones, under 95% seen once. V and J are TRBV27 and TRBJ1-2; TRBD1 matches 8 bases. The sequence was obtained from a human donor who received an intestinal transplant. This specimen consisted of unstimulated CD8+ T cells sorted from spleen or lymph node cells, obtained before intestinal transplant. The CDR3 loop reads CASSLRLTGDGYTF. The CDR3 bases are TGTGCCAGCAGTTTAAGATTGACAGGGGATGGCTACACCTTC.